This entry describes one T cell receptor (beta chain). This entry comes from a study of T cells in localized non-small cell lung cancer. The V and J ends lost 0 bases and 11 bases respectively, with 13 bases between them. The length of the CDR3 is 13 residues. From germline, CDR1 is MNHEY and CDR2 SVGAGI. TCRdb keeps only in-frame clones here, not all; method: immunoSEQ multiplex PCR. The sample carries about 31,000 clones, 94% recorded once. The clonotype originates from a woman aged 40 to 75 with stage I lung adenocarcinoma. The material sequenced was peripheral blood, taken before any cancer treatment. This chain joins TRBV6-5 and TRBJ1-1, with a tentative D call TRBD1 (6 bases). The DNA of the CDR3 is TGTGCCAGCAGTTACTCGGAGGGGGACGCCGCTTTCTTT. This encodes CASSYSEGDAAFF.